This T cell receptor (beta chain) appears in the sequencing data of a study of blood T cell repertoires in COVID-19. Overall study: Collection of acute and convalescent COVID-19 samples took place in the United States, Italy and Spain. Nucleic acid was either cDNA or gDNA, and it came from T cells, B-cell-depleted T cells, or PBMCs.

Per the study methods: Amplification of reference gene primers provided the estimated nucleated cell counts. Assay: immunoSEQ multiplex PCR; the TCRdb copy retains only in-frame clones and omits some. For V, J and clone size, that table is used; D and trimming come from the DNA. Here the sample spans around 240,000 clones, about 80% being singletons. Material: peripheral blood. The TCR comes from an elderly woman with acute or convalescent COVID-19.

In DNA, the CDR3 is TGTGCCAGCAGCTCGGACAGGGGGGGGTATGGCTACACCTTC. Its protein is CASSSDRGGYGYTF. The chain carries TRBV7-2 and TRBJ1-2; 10 bases line up with TRBD1. V dropped 4 bases and J dropped 5; count of bases not matched to a gene: 4. The V gene's germline CDR1 is SGHTA and CDR2 FQGNSA. This CDR3 comprises 14 residues.